Sequencing of this T cell receptor (beta chain) was carried out in a study of blood T cell repertoires in COVID-19. The CDR3 runs to 14 residues. Germline CDR1 KGHSH, CDR2 LQKENI. V was shortened by 2 bases and J by 1 base, with 9 bases between the two germline ends. Clinical histories supplied by participants themselves formed the basis of cohort assignment. Individuals in the exposed group had encountered a COVID-19 case within 2 weeks preceding study entry. Assay used: immunoSEQ multiplex PCR; TCRdb lists only in-frame clones, some missing. The sample lists roughly 200,000 clones, 86% occurring once.

This sequence originates from a woman under 40 who had been exposed to COVID-19. The sequenced sample consisted of PBMCs or T cells enriched from blood (not recorded which). The V call is TRBV18, the J call TRBJ2-7; D might be TRBD2 (5 bases). The CDR3 reads CASSPAGESYEQYF. The CDR3 coding sequence is TGTGCCAGCTCACCAGCCGGGGAATCCTACGAGCAGTACTTC. Combining the CDR3 with reference TRBV18 and TRBJ2-7 gives the whole variable domain NAGVMQNPRHLVRRRGQEARLRCSPMKGHSHVYWYRQLPEEGLKFMVYLQKENIIDESGMPKERFSAEFPKEGPSILRIQQVVRGDSAAYFCASSPAGESYEQYFGPGTRLTVT.